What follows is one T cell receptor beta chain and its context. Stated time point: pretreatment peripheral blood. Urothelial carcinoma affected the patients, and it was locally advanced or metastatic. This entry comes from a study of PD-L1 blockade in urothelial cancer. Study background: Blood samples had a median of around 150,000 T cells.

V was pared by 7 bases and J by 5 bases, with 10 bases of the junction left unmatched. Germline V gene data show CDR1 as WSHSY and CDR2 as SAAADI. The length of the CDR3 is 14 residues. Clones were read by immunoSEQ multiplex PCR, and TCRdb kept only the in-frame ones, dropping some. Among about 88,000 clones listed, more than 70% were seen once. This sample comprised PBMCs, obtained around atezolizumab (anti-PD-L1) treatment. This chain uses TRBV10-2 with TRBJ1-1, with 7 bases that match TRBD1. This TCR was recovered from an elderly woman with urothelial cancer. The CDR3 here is CASTEGQRHTEAFF. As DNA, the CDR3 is TGCGCCAGCACCGAGGGACAGAGGCATACTGAAGCTTTCTTT.